Listed below are T cell receptor beta chains from one sample, sequenced in a study of cytotoxic CD8 clonotypes in ibrutinib-treated CLL. Libraries were prepared by immunoSEQ multiplex PCR; TCRdb keeps only in-frame clonotypes and omits some of them. The sample includes a few hundred thousand clones, roughly 85% of them seen just once. The material sequenced was PBMCs, taken before ibrutinib treatment. All receptors come from a human donor with chronic lymphocytic leukemia. Both conserved end residues are part of each CDR3. Fields, in order: V gene, clone size, J gene, D gene, CDR3 protein, CDR3 DNA. The D gene is left open where the match is weak. Size is stated for part of the rows, as once, few or many counts, or as a class when the clone is expanded.

>TRBV18|few|TRBJ2-5|.
CASSPGREETQYF
TGTGCCAGCTCACCGGGACGGGAAGAGACCCAGTACTTC
>TRBV6-4|.|TRBJ2-1|TRBD1
CASSVDRGNEQFF
TGTGCCAGCAGTGTGGACAGGGGGAATGAGCAGTTCTTC
>TRBV30|.|TRBJ2-7|TRBD2
CAWSVRWSAFPAGVYEQYF
TGTGCCTGGAGTGTACGGTGGTCGGCTTTTCCAGCGGGAGTCTACGAGCAGTACTTC
>TRBV19|.|TRBJ2-3|.
CAGWDPRTDTQYF
TGTGCCGGATGGGACCCGCGCACAGATACGCAGTATTTT
>TRBV19|.|TRBJ2-5|.
CASSIVGLDETQYF
TGTGCCAGTAGTATAGTTGGGCTGGACGAGACCCAGTACTTC
>TRBV9|.|TRBJ2-7|.
CASSRDGTLTYEQYF
TGTGCCAGCAGTAGAGATGGGACACTAACCTACGAGCAGTACTTC
>TRBV4-1|few|TRBJ2-7|.
CASSQTSGDRQYF
TGCGCCAGCAGCCAAACCTCAGGGGATCGGCAGTACTTC
>TRBV7-2|.|TRBJ2-3|.
CASSLAYGFLDTQYF
TGTGCCAGCAGCTTAGCGTACGGGTTTTTGGATACGCAGTATTTT
>TRBV7-7|.|TRBJ1-1|.
CASSWEAFF
TGTGCCAGCAGCTGGGAAGCTTTCTTT
>TRBV6-5|.|TRBJ2-1|.
CASSYPPGSYNEQFF
TGTGCCAGCAGTTACCCCCCCGGGAGCTACAATGAGCAGTTCTTC
>TRBV5-1|.|TRBJ1-4|.
CASSTRLSGRGEYEKLFF
TGCGCCAGCAGCACGCGGTTGTCGGGACGGGGGGAATATGAAAAACTGTTTTTT
>TRBV28|.|TRBJ2-2|.
CASSSSGRTGELFF
TGTGCCAGCAGTTCATCAGGGCGGACCGGGGAGCTGTTTTTT
>TRBV29-1|.|TRBJ2-6|TRBD2
CSVGLLGRGGIGANVLTF
TGCAGCGTTGGTCTGCTGGGGAGGGGCGGTATTGGGGCCAACGTCCTGACTTTC
>TRBV9|few|TRBJ1-2|.
CASPRRSYGYTF
TGTGCCAGCCCTAGAAGAAGCTATGGCTACACCTTC
>TRBV30|.|TRBJ1-1|TRBD1
CAWSVSRDRGTEAFF
TGTGCCTGGAGCGTCAGCCGGGACAGGGGCACTGAAGCTTTCTTT
>TRBV7-2|.|TRBJ2-7|.
CASSLTSYEQYF
TGTGCCAGCAGCTTAACATCCTACGAGCAGTACTTC